The following is a T cell receptor beta chain sequence with its context. The record originates from a study of blood T cell repertoires in COVID-19. Study context: Material from acute and convalescent COVID-19 was sourced from the United States, Italy and Spain.

Assay used: immunoSEQ multiplex PCR; TCRdb lists only in-frame clones, some missing. The data contain about half a million clones, around 85% of them singletons. The CDR3 runs 13 residues. Germline CDR1 SQVTM, CDR2 ANQGSEA. The germline V and J ends were trimmed by 4 bases and 0 bases, with 7 bases remaining between them. V and J are TRBV29-1 and TRBJ1-5; possible D gene TRBD1, 5 bases. This clonotype originated in a woman in her sixties or seventies who had recovered from COVID-19. The sequenced sample was PBMCs or T cells enriched from blood (not recorded which). The CDR3 sequence: CSVARDSNQPQHF. The CDR3, as DNA: TGCAGCGTTGCCAGGGATAGCAATCAGCCCCAGCATTTT.